Here is one T cell receptor beta chain with its context. The sample originates from a study of blood T cell repertoires in COVID-19. Study as a whole: Sources were T cells, B-cell-depleted T cells, or PBMCs; the material itself was cDNA or gDNA.

Grouping used clinical history reported by participants in a survey and questionnaire. All recovered Cohort 3 donors got two negative PCRs, got clearance, or saw symptom resolution. In the original analysis: Reference gene primer amplification in the assay estimated nucleated cell counts. Only in-frame clones appear in the TCRdb table, and some are missing; sequencing was by immunoSEQ multiplex PCR. V and J calls and clone size are as listed in that table; D and trimming were resolved from the DNA. In the table there are 250,000 to 300,000 clones, 75% to 95% of which are singletons. V shed 9 bases and J 3 bases; nucleotides not matched to a gene: 3. Germline values: CDR1 MDHEN, CDR2 SYDVKM. The CDR3 has 13 residues.

This TCR derives from a woman aged 25-40 years who had recovered from COVID-19. The chain is built from TRBV28 and TRBJ2-3; TRBD1 matches at 10 bases. The sequenced sample was PBMCs or T cells enriched from blood (not recorded which). CDR3 sequence reads: CASDRGQTDTQYF. Here the CDR3 DNA reads TGTGCCAGTGACAGGGGGCAAACAGATACGCAGTATTTT.